This is a list of T cell receptor beta chains from one sample in a study of vaccination and CD4 T cells after COVID-19. TCRdb passed the PCR reads through MiXCR, listing each CDR3 protein once. The table has 12,000 to 15,000 distinct CDR3 sequences, roughly 50% seen once; the top ten hold roughly 7.6%. These receptors' antigens are unknown. Material for sequencing was CD4+ T cells from blood, cultured in vitro. The receptors shown here come from a human donor who had recovered from COVID-19. CDR3s leave out the opening cysteine and the closing phenylalanine or tryptophan.

TRBV11-3,ASSPIGGRETEAF
TRBV10-3,AIKGDRAGTGELF
TRBV7-2,ASSRSLGISTDTQY
TRBV7-3,ASSLTGGPLYGYT
TRBV21-1,ASSKFGGRTGYT
TRBV11-2,ASSLAGALNEQY
TRBV7-2,ASSLGTALSGNTIY
TRBV7-2,ASSLLGGNYGYT
TRBV20-1,SARRDSKVYEQY
TRBV7-2,ASSFGWDSTGELF
TRBV24-1,ATSDLGLAGGFTDTQY
TRBV7-2,ASSLALGGTARWNTQY
TRBV4-1,ASSQPGRGTDTQY
TRBV20-1,SAPGQGYTDTQY
TRBV28,ASSPTSGWPGTDTQY
TRBV27,ASSLGQGVYEQY
TRBV2,VSSVSQYNSPLH
TRBV27,ASSLSGSGYNEQF
TRBV20-1,SAPRTSGGSSYEQY
TRBV20-1,SASSGHEQF
TRBV20-1,SARLADARNEQF
TRBV5-1,ASSLRGSDETQY
TRBV21-1,ASSKKRLVDEQF
TRBV21-1,ASCPGGAGTEAF
TRBV7-2,ASSPHLVNGYT
TRBV27,ASRSPQTAVQEAF
TRBV10-3,AISDGQGANTGELF
TRBV12-3/TRBV12-4,ASRSYLWQF
TRBV7-3,ASSSGTRIGELF
TRBV20-1,SAGHWRSYNEQF
TRBV20-1,SADLGRPNTEAF
TRBV19,ASSIGTAQETQY
TRBV12-3/TRBV12-4,ASSWGQGVNYGYT
TRBV7-2,ASSSGQGTEAF
TRBV11-3,ASSLAYRGPTPTNYGYT
TRBV29-1,SVEPGTGKYEQY
TRBV18,ASSPEVGGREQY
TRBV18,ASSPRDARSQH
TRBV6-2/TRBV6-3,ASNTGHHNEQF
TRBV15,ATLHPDRSYEQY
TRBV7-8,ASSLVLEGTIY
TRBV10-3,AISESGTVGTDTQY
TRBV7-9,ASSLGDRQPQH
TRBV30,AWSATTFGNTIY
TRBV20-1,SAPGREKANEQF
TRBV7-9,ASSLGLAGSGELF
TRBV7-6,ASSQLAGANVLT
TRBV10-1,ASSGDGGETQY
TRBV2,ANLDRGVNTEAF
TRBV10-1,ASSESYRGYEQY
TRBV7-7,ASSFGLAGVVDEQF
TRBV20-1,SAARGGQPQH
TRBV6-5,ASSYGLGNTGELF
TRBV6-5,ASSYQGVRGRSDTQY
TRBV24-1,ATSDLGLEGTEAF
TRBV27,ASKGWGRNTEAF